Following are 15 T cell receptor beta chains from one sample sequenced in a study of shared clonotypes between healthy human individuals. Only in-frame clones appear in the TCRdb table, and some are missing; sequencing was by immunoSEQ multiplex PCR. This sample has some 2,100,000 clones, with around 95% found just once. The source material was naive CD4+ T cells sorted from blood. The subset here: CD45RA+ positively selected. These receptors were obtained from a young man in good health.

The V gene is TRBV10-1, the J gene TRBJ1-1; D not resolved. Trimming took off 6 bases at V and 2 bases at J, with 13 bases between the two ends. From germline, CDR1 is WNHNN and CDR2 SYGVQD (reference sequence). CDR3 length: 14 residues. For the CDR3, the DNA is TGCGCCAGCAGCGATGGACCGATCAACACTGAAGCTTTCTTT. Translation: CASSDGPINTEAFF.

CDR3: CASTGGMNTEAFF. The CDR3 nucleotides are TGCGCCAGCACAGGGGGGATGAACACTGAAGCTTTCTTT. V usage is TRBV10-2 and J usage is TRBJ1-1; the match to TRBD1 covers 7 bases. V lost 7 bases and J lost 0; bases outside the gene matches: 2. The germline gives CDR1 WSHSY, CDR2 SAAADI. The CDR3 contains 13 residues.

This clone has a single count. CDR3 DNA: TGTGCCAGCAGCCCTCAGGGACAAATTTCCTACGAGCAGTACTTC. Protein sequence: CASSPQGQISYEQYF. V and J are TRBV5-5 and TRBJ2-7; a possible D gene is TRBD1 (6 bases). There are 15 residues in the CDR3. Trimming pared 4 bases from V and 1 base from J, leaving 15 bases between. Germline values: CDR1 SGHKS, CDR2 YYEKEE (reference sequence). The full variable domain, completed using reference TRBV5-5 and TRBJ2-7, is DAGVTQSPTHLIKTRGQQVTLRCSPISGHKSVSWYQQVLGQGPQFIFQYYEKEERGRGNFPDRFSARQFPNYSSELNVNALLLGDSALYLCASSPQGQISYEQYFGPGTRLTVT.

The rearrangement links TRBV10-3 to TRBJ2-3; 11 bases align to TRBD2. V lost 8 bases and J lost 14; bases outside the gene matches: 15. The V gene's germline CDR1 is ENHRY and CDR2 SYGVKD. CDR3 length equals 14 residues. CDR3 nucleotide sequence: TGTGCCATCTCTGAGGTACTAGCGGGGGCCCTGGGGTATTTT. This codes for CAISEVLAGALGYF.

V usage is TRBV28 and J usage is TRBJ2-2; D ambiguous. The V end was cut by 1 base, the J end by 1 base, with 10 bases between. CDR3 length: 16 amino acids. CDR1 is MDHEN, CDR2 SYDVKM, per germline. In nucleotides, the CDR3 is TGTGCCAGCAGTTTATACCCTTGGCGGAACACCGGGGAGCTGTTTTTT. Translated, it gives CASSLYPWRNTGELFF.

The rearrangement uses TRBV10-3 and TRBJ2-5, with 9 positions matching TRBD2. V shed 10 bases and J 2 bases; nucleotides not matched to a gene: 5. Germline loops: CDR1 ENHRY, CDR2 SYGVKD. CDR3 length equals 13 residues. CDR3 sequence (DNA): TGTGCCACCAGCGGGAGGACACAAGAGACCCAGTACTTC. Translation: CATSGRTQETQYF.

This chain connects TRBV6-5 to TRBJ1-2; no firm D call. Germline V lookup: CDR1 MNHEY, CDR2 SVGAGI. The CDR3 totals 11 residues. CDR3 bases: TGTGCTGTCGCCTTTAACTATGGCTACACCTTC. As protein: CAVAFNYGYTF.

The chain recombines TRBV5-1 with TRBJ2-3, with 10 nucleotides matching TRBD1. The CDR3 is 14 amino acids. The V segment lost 4 bases and the J segment 6 bases; nucleotides outside the gene matches: 5. The germline gives CDR1 SGHRS, CDR2 YFSETQ. The CDR3 DNA follows: TGCGCCAGCAGCCGGGGACAGGGGATGGATACGCAGTATTTT. This sequence encodes CASSRGQGMDTQYF.

This chain connects TRBV7-9 to TRBJ2-7; D assignment may be TRBD1 or TRBD2 (6 bases each). Deletions cut 2 bases from V and 4 bases from J, with 18 bases between. This CDR3 is 16 amino acids long. CDR1 and CDR2 from the germline V gene are SEHNR and FQNEAQ (reference sequence). This CDR3 reads CASSLRGANPPYEQYF. The CDR3 DNA is TGTGCCAGCAGCTTAAGGGGGGCTAATCCCCCTTACGAGCAGTACTTC.

The chain joins TRBV11-2 to TRBJ2-7, with D perhaps matching TRBD1 or TRBD2 (5 bases each). CDR1 is SGHAT, CDR2 FQNNGV, per germline. The CDR3 is made up of 14 amino acids. Trimming left V 4 bases short and J 1 base short, with 11 bases between. The CDR3 nucleotides read TGTGCCAGCAGCTCGGGGCCCTTTTCCTACGAGCAGTACTTC. It translates to CASSSGPFSYEQYF.

This chain's CDR3 is CASSLESNEQPQHF. The CDR3 DNA reads as TGCGCCAGCAGCTTGGAATCAAACGAGCAGCCCCAGCATTTT. This chain uses TRBV5-1 with TRBJ1-5, with D unresolved. Germline CDR1 is SGHRS and CDR2 is YFSETQ. Deletions cut 0 bases from V and 7 bases from J, with 11 bases between. The CDR3 extends over 14 amino acids.

Concerning this clone itself: The same CDR3 also results from other DNA sequences found in this sample. This chain joins TRBV5-1 and TRBJ1-1, with D hard to call. Per the germline V gene, CDR1 is SGHRS and CDR2 is YFSETQ. This CDR3 is built from 11 residues. Deletions cut 2 bases from V and 5 bases from J, with 4 bases between. CDR3 region: CASSFGTEAFF. For the CDR3, the DNA is TGCGCCAGCAGCTTTGGAACTGAAGCTTTCTTT.

The chain employs TRBV11-2 and TRBJ2-1, with 15 bases matching TRBD2. CDR3 length: 19 residues. V lost 5 bases to trimming and J lost 0 bases; unmatched junction nucleotides: 8. Germline CDR1 reads SGHAT; CDR2 reads FQNNGV. For the CDR3, the DNA is TGTGCCAGCAGCCCCGGACTAGCGGGGGGGATGAGCTCCTACAATGAGCAGTTCTTC. Translating it yields CASSPGLAGGMSSYNEQFF. The variable domain in full, with the rest retrieved from reference TRBV11-2 and TRBJ2-1, is EAGVAQSPRYKIIEKRQSVAFWCNPISGHATLYWYQQILGQGPKLLIQFQNNGVVDDSQLPKDRFSAERLKGVDSTLKIQPAKLEDSAVYLCASSPGLAGGMSSYNEQFFGPGTRLTVL.

CDR3 sequence (DNA): TGTGCCAGCAGTTTAGGGGGAGGGGGCAGTTATGGCTACACCTTC. It encodes CASSLGGGGSYGYTF. The rearrangement joins TRBV27 to TRBJ1-2; 7 bases match TRBD1. This CDR3 region has 15 residues. J was trimmed by 5 bases and V by 2 bases; bases with no gene match: 8. Germline CDR1 and CDR2: MNHEY and SMNVEV (reference sequence).

This rearrangement joins TRBV30 to TRBJ1-5; maybe TRBD1 (5 bases). V was pared by 4 bases and J by 3 bases, with 10 bases between. Germline V CDR1 and CDR2: GTSNPN, SVGIG (reference sequence). The CDR3 sequence is 13 residues long. CDR3: CAWNSGINQPQHF. CDR3 DNA sequence: TGTGCCTGGAATTCAGGGATCAATCAGCCCCAGCATTTT.